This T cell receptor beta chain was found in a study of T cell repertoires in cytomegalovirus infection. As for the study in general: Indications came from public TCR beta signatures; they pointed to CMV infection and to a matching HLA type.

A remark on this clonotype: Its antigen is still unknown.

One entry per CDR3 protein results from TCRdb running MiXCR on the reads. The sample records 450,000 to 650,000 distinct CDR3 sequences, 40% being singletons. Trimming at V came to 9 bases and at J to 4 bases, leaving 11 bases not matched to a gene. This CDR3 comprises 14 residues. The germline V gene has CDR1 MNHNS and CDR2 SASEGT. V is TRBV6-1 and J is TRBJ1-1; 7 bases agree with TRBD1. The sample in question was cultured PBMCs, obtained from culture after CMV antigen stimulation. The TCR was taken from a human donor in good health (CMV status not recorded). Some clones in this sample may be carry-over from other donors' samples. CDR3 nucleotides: TGTGCCAGAACCGTCGACAGGGAGGGCACTGAAGCTTTCTTT. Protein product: CARTVDREGTEAFF.